A single T cell receptor beta chain is shown here with its context. Its target is not known. TCRdb recomputed calls from the reads with MiXCR, one row per CDR3 protein. The table records 60,000 to 70,000 distinct CDR3 sequences, about 50% of them present only once. This specimen belongs to a study of type 1 regulatory T cells. V lost 1 base and J lost 6; bases outside the gene matches: 15. This CDR3 contains 19 residues. Germline V gene sequence: CDR1 SGHTA, CDR2 FQGNSA. The clonotype originates from a human donor in good health. The chain recombines TRBV7-2 with TRBJ2-3, with 11 bases lining up with TRBD2. Sequencing used cultured non-Tr1 T cells, either the whole culture or a sorted T cell fraction (not recorded which). The CDR3 is CASSLVALAGGRGRDTQYF. The CDR3 DNA sequence: TGTGCCAGCAGCTTAGTTGCGCTAGCGGGGGGCCGAGGACGCGATACGCAGTATTTT.